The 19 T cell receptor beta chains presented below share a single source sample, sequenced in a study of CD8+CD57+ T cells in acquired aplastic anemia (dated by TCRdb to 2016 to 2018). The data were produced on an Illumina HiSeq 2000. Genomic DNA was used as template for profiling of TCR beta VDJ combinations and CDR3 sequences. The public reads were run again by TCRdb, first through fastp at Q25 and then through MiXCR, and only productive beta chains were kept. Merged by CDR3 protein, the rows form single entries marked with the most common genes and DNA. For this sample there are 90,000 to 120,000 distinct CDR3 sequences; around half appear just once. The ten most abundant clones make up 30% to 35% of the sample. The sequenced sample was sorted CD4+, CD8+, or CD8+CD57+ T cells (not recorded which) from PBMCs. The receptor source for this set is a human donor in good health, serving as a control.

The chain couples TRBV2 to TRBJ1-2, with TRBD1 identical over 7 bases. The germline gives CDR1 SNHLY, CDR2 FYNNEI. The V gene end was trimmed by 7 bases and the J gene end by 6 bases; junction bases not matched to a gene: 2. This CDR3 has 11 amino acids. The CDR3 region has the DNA TGTGCCAGCAACAGGGGTGATGGCTACACCTTC. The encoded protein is CASNRGDGYTF.

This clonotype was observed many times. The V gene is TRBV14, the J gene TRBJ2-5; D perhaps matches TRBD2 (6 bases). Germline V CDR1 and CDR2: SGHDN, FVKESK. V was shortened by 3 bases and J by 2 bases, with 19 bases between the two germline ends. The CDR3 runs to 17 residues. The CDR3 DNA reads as TGTGCCAGCAGCCACATACCGGGACTTGAGGGACAAGAGACCCAGTACTTC. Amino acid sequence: CASSHIPGLEGQETQYF.

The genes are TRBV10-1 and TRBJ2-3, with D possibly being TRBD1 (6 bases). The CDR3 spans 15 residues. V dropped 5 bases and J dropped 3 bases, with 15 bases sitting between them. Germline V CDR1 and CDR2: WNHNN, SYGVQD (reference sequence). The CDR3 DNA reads TGCGCCAGCAGTACTGGCAGGGGCCCAACAGATACGCAGTATTTT. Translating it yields CASSTGRGPTDTQYF.

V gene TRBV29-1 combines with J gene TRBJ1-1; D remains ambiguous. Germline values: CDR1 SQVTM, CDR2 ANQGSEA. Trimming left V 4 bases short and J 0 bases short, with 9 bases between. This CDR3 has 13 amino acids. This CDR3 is CSVVWRLNTEAFF. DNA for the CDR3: TGCAGCGTTGTCTGGCGGCTGAACACTGAAGCTTTCTTT.

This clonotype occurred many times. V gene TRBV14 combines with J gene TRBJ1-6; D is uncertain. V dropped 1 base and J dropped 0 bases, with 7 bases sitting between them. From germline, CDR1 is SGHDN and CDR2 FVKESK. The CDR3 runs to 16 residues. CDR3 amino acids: CASSQGPSSYNSPLHF. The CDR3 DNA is TGTGCCAGCAGCCAAGGGCCGAGCTCCTATAATTCACCCCTCCACTTT.

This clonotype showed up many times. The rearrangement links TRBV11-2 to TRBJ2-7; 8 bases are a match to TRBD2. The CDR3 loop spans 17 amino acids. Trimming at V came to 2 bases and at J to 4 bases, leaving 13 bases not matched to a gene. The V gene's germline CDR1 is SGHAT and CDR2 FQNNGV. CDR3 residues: CASSLPSLPGGAYEQYF. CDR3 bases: TGTGCCAGCAGCTTACCCTCCCTCCCGGGGGGGGCGTACGAGCAGTACTTC.

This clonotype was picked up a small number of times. The CDR3 reads CASSWSSNTEAFF. The CDR3 nucleotides are TGTGCCAGCAGTTGGAGTTCGAACACTGAAGCTTTCTTT. This chain uses TRBV27 with TRBJ1-1; no firm D call. The V gene lost 4 bases and the J gene lost 1 base, with 7 bases spanning the gap. Per germline, CDR1 MNHEY and CDR2 SMNVEV (reference sequence). CDR3 length: 13 residues.

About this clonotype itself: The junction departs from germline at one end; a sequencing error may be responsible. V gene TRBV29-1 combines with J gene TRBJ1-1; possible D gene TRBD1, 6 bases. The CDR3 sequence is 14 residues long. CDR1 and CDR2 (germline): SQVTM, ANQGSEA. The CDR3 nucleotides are TGCAGCGTTGTAGAAGGGGACATGAACAGTGAAGCCTTCTTT. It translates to CSVVEGDMNSEAFF.

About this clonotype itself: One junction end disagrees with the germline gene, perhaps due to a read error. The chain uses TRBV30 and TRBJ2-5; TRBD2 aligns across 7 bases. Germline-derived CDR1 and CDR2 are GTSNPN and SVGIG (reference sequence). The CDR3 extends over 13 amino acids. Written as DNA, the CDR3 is TGTGCCTGGAGTAACCAGGCGGGAGAGATCCAGTACTTC. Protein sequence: CAWSNQAGEIQYF. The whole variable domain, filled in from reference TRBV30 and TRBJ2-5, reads SQTIHQWPATLVQPVGSPLSLECTVEGTSNPNLYWYRQAAGRGLQLLFYSVGIGQISSEVPQNLSASRPQDRQFILSSKKLLLSDSGFYLCAWSNQAGEIQYFGPGTRLLVL.

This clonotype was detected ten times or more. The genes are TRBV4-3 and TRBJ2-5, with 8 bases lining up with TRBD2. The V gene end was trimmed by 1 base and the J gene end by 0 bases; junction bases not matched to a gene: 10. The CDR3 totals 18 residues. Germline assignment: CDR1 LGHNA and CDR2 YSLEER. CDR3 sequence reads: CASSQGYAAGVNQETQYF. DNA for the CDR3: TGCGCCAGCAGCCAAGGGTACGCAGCGGGGGTCAACCAAGAGACCCAGTACTTC.

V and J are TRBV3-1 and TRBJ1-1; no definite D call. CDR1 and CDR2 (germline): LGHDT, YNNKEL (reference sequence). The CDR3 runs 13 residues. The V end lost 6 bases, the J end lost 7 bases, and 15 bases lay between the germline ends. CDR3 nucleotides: TGTGCCAGCAGGTTTCGGGGAGGTAATGAAGCTTTCTTT. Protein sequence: CASRFRGGNEAFF.

The CDR3 DNA reads TGCGCCAGCAGTGAGTCGGGCCTAGCGGGGCGCTCGGATGAGCAGTTCTTC. Translation: CASSESGLAGRSDEQFF. This chain uses TRBV10-2 with TRBJ2-1; TRBD2 matches at 9 bases. CDR3 length equals 17 residues. CDR1 is WSHSY, CDR2 SAAADI, per germline. V trimming: 0 bases; J trimming: 8 bases; junction bases outside the gene matches: 11.

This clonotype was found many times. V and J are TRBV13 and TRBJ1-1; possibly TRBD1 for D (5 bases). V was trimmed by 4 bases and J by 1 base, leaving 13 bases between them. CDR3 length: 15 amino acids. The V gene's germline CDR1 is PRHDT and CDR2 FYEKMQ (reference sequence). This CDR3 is CASSSKKDRNTEAFF. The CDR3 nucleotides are TGTGCCAGCAGCTCGAAAAAAGACAGGAACACTGAAGCTTTCTTT.

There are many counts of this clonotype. The CDR3 DNA reads TGTGCCAGCAGCTTAGAAGATAGCTCTAACTATGGCTACACCTTC. This codes for CASSLEDSSNYGYTF. This rearrangement joins TRBV7-9 to TRBJ1-2, with D unclear. Germline V gene lookup returns CDR1 SEHNR and CDR2 FQNEAQ (reference sequence). Trimming cost V 1 base and J 0 bases, with 9 bases left between them. This CDR3 has 15 residues. Combining the CDR3 with reference TRBV7-9 and TRBJ1-2 gives the whole variable domain DTGVSQNPRHKITKRGQNVTFRCDPISEHNRLYWYRQTLGQGPEFLTYFQNEAQLEKSRLLSDRFSAERPKGSFSTLEIQRTEQGDSAMYLCASSLEDSSNYGYTFGSGTRLTVV.

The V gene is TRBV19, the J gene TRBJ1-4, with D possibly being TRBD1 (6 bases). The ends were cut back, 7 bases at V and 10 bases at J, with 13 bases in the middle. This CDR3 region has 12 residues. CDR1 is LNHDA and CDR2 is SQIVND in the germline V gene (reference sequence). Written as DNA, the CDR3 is TGTGCCAGTAACGCACAGGGAGGAAAACTGTTTTTT. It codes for CASNAQGGKLFF.

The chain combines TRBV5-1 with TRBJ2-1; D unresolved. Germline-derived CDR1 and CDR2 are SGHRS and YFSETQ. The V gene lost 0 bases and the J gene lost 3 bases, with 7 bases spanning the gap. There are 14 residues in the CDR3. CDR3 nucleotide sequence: TGCGCCAGCAGCTTGGAACAAGTCTACAATGAGCAGTTCTTC. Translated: CASSLEQVYNEQFF.

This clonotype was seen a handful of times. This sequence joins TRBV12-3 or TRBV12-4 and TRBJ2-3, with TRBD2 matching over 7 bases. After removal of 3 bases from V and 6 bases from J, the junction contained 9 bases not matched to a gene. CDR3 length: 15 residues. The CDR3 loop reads CASSLGGGLGDTQYF. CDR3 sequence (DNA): TGTGCCAGCAGTTTGGGGGGGGGGTTGGGGGATACGCAGTATTTT.

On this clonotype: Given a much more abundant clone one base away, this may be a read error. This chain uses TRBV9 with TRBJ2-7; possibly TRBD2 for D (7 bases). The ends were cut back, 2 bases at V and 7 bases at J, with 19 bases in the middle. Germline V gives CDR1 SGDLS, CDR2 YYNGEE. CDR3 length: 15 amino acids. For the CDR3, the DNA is TGTGCCAGCAGCGTTGCGGGGGCCCACTACAATGAGCAGTACTTC. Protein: CASSVAGAHYNEQYF. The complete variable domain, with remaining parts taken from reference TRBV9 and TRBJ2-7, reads DSGVTQTPKHLITATGQRVTLRCSPRSGDLSVYWYQQSLDQGLQFLIQYYNGEERAKGNILERFSAQQFPDLHSELNLSSLELGDSALYFCASSVAGAHYNEQYFGPGTRLTVT.

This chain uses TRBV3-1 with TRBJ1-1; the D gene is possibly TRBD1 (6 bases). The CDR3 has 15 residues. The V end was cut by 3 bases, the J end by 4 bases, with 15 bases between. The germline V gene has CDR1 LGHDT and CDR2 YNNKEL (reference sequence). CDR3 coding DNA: TGTGCCAGCAGCCACGCACTAACAGGGTTCACTGAAGCTTTCTTT. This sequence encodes CASSHALTGFTEAFF.